The clone carrying this T cell receptor beta chain was counted only a few times. The antigen remains unidentified. V was pared by 5 bases and J by 3 bases, with 10 bases between. This CDR3 has 14 residues. The data derive from a study of response to subunit inactivated influenza vaccine. Study results and limitations: It was suggested by the authors that few new T cells are recruited by each seasonal influenza vaccination.

Via MiXCR, TCRdb re-called the RT-PCR reads, giving one row per CDR3 protein. The sample shows 650,000 or so distinct CDR3 sequences, 14% of them seen only once. This specimen was PBMCs from blood, taken less than 15 days before vaccination. This clonotype was obtained from a man between 50 and 59 years old who received an inactivated influenza vaccine. The J gene is TRBJ2-2, the V gene TRBV12-3 or TRBV12-4, with D maybe TRBD2 (5 bases). The CDR3 loop is CASSPRTHTGELFF. Here the CDR3 DNA reads TGTGCCAGCAGTCCTAGGACTCACACCGGGGAGCTGTTTTTT.